This T cell receptor beta chain was sequenced for a study of PD-L1 blockade in urothelial cancer. About the study: In 2014 therapy began: atezolizumab 1,200 mg intravenously every 3 weeks. Median T cell yield from blood was 130,000 to 150,000. After treatment start, blood was analyzed at 3 weeks (second dose) and at 6 weeks.

Germline assignment: CDR1 SGHAT and CDR2 FQNNGV. The CDR3 is made up of 13 amino acids. Deletions cut 0 bases from V and 3 bases from J, with 4 bases between. Patients in the study were battling locally advanced or metastatic urothelial carcinoma. Produced via immunoSEQ multiplex PCR; TCRdb's table is partial and in-frame only. The sample includes 70,000 or so clones, approximately 81% of them seen just once. This material consisted of PBMCs, taken around atezolizumab (anti-PD-L1) treatment. The receptor was isolated from a man aged 70-80 years with urothelial cancer. The rearrangement uses TRBV11-2 and TRBJ2-3, with D hard to call. The chain's CDR3 is CASSLDMTDTQYF. The CDR3, as DNA: TGTGCCAGCAGCTTAGATATGACAGATACGCAGTATTTT.